This TCR beta chain stems from a study of T cells expressing NK-cell markers. Study results and limitations: NKG2C+ dominant clonotype frequencies in 6 or 7 donors were roughly 1.0-7.5% of CD8+ T cells. The study did not resolve the HCMV specificity of expanded NKG2C+ T cell clones.

TCRdb re-called the 5' RACE reads; every CDR3 protein appears as one record, without DNA. The table counts about 460,000 distinct CDR3 sequences; approximately 1.4% lies in the top ten. The germline V gene has CDR1 SEHNR and CDR2 FQNEAQ (reference sequence). The CDR3 is 14 residues long. With regard to this clonotype: Its cognate antigen is unknown.

The specimen sequenced was blood T cells: a sorted CD56 or NKG2C T cell subset, CD4+ or CD8+ T cells, or bulk PBMC T cells (not recorded which). The source of this sequence is a woman in her forties or fifties in good health. The chain employs TRBV7-9 and TRBJ2-5; absent DNA, TCRdb's TRBD1 call cannot be checked. CDR3 residues: CASSIGDKGETQYF.